These 3 T cell receptor beta chains share one sample of origin, sequenced in a study of shared clonotypes between healthy human individuals. Method: immunoSEQ multiplex PCR; TCRdb's copy keeps in-frame clones and lacks some. The data hold around 240,000 clones, with 65% observed a single time. Sequencing was performed on memory CD4+ T cells sorted from blood. Subset here: CD45RA-negative fraction. The source of these receptors is a man younger than 40 in good health.

This clone was seen a handful of times. The gene calls are TRBV6-5 and TRBJ2-3, with D uncertain. Germline V gives CDR1 MNHEY, CDR2 SVGAGI. The length of the CDR3 is 15 residues. V was cut by 2 bases and J by 5 bases, with 14 bases left in between. The CDR3 loop is CASSYNQVWRDTQYF. In DNA form, the CDR3 reads TGTGCCAGCAGTTACAACCAAGTCTGGAGAGATACGCAGTATTTT.

This rearrangement joins TRBV7-2 to TRBJ2-7; D uncertain. V shed 3 bases and J shed 5 bases, with 14 bases lying between them. Germline CDR1 SGHTA, CDR2 FQGNSA. This CDR3 is 14 amino acids long. The CDR3 sequence: CASSLNGLSDEQYF. For the CDR3, the DNA is TGTGCCAGCAGCTTGAACGGCCTTTCGGACGAGCAGTACTTC.

A few counts support this clone. This chain uses TRBV29-1 with TRBJ1-2; D uncertain. CDR1 is SQVTM, CDR2 ANQGSEA, per germline. V was shortened by 0 bases and J by 9 bases, with 11 bases between the two germline ends. This CDR3 has 12 residues. CDR3 loop: CSVEEGRGSYTF. The CDR3 DNA reads as TGCAGCGTTGAAGAAGGCAGAGGAAGCTACACCTTC.